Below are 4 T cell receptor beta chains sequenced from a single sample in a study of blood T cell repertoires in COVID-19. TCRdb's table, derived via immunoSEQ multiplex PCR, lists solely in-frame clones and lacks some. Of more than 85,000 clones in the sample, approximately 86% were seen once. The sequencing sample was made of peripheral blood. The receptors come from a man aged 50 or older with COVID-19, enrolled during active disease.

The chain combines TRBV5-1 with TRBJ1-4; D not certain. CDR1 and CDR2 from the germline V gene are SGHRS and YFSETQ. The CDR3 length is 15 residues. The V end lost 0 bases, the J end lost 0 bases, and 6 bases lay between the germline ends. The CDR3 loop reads CASSLGSSTNEKLFF. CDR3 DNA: TGCGCCAGCAGCTTGGGTAGTTCAACTAATGAAAAACTGTTTTTT. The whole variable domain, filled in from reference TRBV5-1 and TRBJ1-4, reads KAGVTQTPRYLIKTRGQQVTLSCSPISGHRSVSWYQQTPGQGLQFLFEYFSETQRNKGNFPGRFSGRQFSNSRSEMNVSTLELGDSALYLCASSLGSSTNEKLFFGSGTQLSVL.

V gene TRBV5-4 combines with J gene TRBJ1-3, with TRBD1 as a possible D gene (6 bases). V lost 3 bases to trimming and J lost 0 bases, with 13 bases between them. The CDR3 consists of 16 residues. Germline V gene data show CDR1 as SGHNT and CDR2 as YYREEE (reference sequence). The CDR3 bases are TGTGCCAGCAGCTCCGGGACAATCTCCTCTGGAAACACCATATATTTT. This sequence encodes CASSSGTISSGNTIYF.

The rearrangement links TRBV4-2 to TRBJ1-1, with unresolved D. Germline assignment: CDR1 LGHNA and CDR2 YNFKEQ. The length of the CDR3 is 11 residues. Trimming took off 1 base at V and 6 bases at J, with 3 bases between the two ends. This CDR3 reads CASSQGAEAFF. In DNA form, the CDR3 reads TGTGCCAGCAGCCAAGGAGCTGAAGCTTTCTTT.

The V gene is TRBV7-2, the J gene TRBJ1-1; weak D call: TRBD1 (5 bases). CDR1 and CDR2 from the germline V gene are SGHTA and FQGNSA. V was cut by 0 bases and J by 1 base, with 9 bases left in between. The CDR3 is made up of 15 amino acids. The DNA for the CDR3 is TGTGCCAGCAGCTTAGCACAGGCCTCGAACACTGAAGCTTTCTTT. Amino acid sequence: CASSLAQASNTEAFF.